Detailed here is one TCR beta chain. No antigen is known for it. The data are from a study of vaccination and CD4 T cells after COVID-19. Broader study findings: Going from 21 to 38, median SARS-CoV-2-reactive clonotypes did not rise significantly.

An Oncomine TCR Beta short-read assay was used to sequence the DNA from cultured CD4+ T cells. MiXCR, applied by TCRdb to the PCR reads, yields one record per CDR3 protein. This sample has around 15,000 distinct CDR3 sequences, with 48% found just once. Per germline, CDR1 MNHEY and CDR2 SVGAGI. This CDR3 is 19 amino acids long. V was clipped by 2 bases and J by 1 base; unmatched bases: 9. Noted treatment: roughly 11-day PBMC culture with coronavirus spike peptide pools or control peptides (ViraFEST assay). The dates of positive PCR tests extended from March through December 2020 and came before the US Alpha, Beta and Delta variants.

This chain uses TRBV6-5 with TRBJ2-6, with 9 bases identical to TRBD1. The specimen sequenced was CD4+ T cells from blood, cultured in vitro. The receptor was derived from a human donor who had recovered from COVID-19. This CDR3 reads CASSYRLGQGLSGANVLTF. CDR3 bases: TGTGCCAGCAGTTACCGCCTAGGACAGGGGCTATCTGGGGCCAACGTCCTGACTTTC.